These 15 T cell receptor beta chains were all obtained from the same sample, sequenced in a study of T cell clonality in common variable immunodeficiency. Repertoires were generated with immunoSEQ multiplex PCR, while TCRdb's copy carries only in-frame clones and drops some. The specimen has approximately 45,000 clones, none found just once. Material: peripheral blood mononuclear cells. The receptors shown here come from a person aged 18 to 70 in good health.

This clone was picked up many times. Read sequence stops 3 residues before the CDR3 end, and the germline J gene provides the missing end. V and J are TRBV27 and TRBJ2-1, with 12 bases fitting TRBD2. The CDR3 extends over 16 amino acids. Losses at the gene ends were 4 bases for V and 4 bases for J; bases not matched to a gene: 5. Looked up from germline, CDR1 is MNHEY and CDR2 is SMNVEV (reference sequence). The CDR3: CASSSPTSGRYNEQFF. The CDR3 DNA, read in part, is TGTGCCAGCAGTTCCCCTACTAGCGGGAGGTACAATGAG.

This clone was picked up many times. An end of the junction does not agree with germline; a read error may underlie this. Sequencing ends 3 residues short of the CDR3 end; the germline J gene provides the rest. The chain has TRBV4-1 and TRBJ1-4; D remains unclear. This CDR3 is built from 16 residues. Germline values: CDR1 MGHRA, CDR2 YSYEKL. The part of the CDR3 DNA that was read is TGCACCAGCAGCCAACTGAAGGTTGCAACTAATGAAAAA. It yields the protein CTSSQLKVATNEK. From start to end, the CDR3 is CTSSQLKVATNEKLFF.

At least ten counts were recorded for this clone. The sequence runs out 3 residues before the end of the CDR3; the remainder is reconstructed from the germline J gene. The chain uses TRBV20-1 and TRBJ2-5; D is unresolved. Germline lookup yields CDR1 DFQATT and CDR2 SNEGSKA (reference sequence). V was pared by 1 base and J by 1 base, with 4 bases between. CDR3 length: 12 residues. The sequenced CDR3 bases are TGCAGTGCTAGAGCAGTCCAAGAGACC. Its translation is CSARAVQET. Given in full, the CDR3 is CSARAVQETQYF.

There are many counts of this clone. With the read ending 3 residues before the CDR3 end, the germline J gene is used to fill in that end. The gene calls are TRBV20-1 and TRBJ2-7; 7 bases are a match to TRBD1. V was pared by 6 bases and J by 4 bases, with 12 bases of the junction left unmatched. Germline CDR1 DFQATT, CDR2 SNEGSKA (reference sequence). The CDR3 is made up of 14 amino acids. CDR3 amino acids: CSARHEKGAYEQYF. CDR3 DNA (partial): TGCAGTGCCCGACACGAGAAGGGGGCGTACGAG.

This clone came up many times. The CDR3 sequence: CSASRDNQETQYF. CDR3 bases read: TGCAGTGCTAGTAGGGACAATCAAGAGACC. The rearrangement uses TRBV20-1 and TRBJ2-5; tentative D call: TRBD1 (6 bases). The read ends 3 residues early relative to the CDR3; the germline J gene fills the gap. Per germline, CDR1 DFQATT and CDR2 SNEGSKA (reference sequence). The ends were cut back, 3 bases at V and 2 bases at J, with 10 bases in the middle. This CDR3 comprises 13 residues.

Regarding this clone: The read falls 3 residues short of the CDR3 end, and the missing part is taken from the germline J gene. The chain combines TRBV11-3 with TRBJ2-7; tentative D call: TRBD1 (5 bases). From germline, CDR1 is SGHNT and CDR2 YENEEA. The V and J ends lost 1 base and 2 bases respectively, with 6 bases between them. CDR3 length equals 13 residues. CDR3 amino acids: CASSLGTPYEQYF. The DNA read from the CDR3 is TGTGCCAGCAGCTTAGGGACACCCTACGAG.

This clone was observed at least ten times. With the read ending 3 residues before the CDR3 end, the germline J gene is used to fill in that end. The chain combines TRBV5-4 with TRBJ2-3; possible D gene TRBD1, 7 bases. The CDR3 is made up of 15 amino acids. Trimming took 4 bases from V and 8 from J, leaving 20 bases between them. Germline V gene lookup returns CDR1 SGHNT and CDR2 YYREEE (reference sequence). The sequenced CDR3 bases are TGTGCCAGCAGCCTTAGCGGACAGGAGAGAGGTACG. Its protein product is CASSLSGQERGT. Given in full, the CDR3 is CASSLSGQERGTQYF. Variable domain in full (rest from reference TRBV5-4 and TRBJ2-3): ETGVTQSPTHLIKTRGQQVTLRCSSQSGHNTVSWYQQALGQGPQFIFQYYREEENGRGNFPPRFSGLQFPNYSSELNVNALELDDSALYLCASSLSGQERGTQYFGPGTRLTVL.

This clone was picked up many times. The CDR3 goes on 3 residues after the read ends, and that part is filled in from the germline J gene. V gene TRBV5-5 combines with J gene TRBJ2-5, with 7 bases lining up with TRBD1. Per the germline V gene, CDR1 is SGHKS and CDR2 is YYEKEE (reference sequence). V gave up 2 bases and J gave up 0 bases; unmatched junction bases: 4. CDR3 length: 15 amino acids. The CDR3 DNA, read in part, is TGTGCCAGCAGCTTCACGGGACAGTACCAAGAGACC. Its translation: CASSFTGQYQET. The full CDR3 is CASSFTGQYQETQYF.

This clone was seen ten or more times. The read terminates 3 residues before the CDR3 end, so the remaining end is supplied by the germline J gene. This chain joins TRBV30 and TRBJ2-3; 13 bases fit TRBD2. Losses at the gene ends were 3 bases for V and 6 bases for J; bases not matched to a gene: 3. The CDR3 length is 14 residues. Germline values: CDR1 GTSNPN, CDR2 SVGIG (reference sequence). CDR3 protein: CAWRLAGGWDTQYF. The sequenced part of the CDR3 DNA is TGTGCCTGGAGACTAGCGGGGGGGTGGGATACG.

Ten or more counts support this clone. The DNA read from the CDR3 is TGTGCCAGTAGTATAATCGGGGGCAATCAGCCC. As protein: CASSIIGGNQP. In full, the CDR3 is CASSIIGGNQPQHF. V usage is TRBV19 and J usage is TRBJ1-5; D gene ambiguous. The missing CDR3 end, 3 residues past where the read stops, is filled in from the germline J gene. The ends were cut back, 2 bases at V and 2 bases at J, with 7 bases in the middle. The germline V gene has CDR1 LNHDA and CDR2 SQIVND (reference sequence). This CDR3 comprises 14 residues.

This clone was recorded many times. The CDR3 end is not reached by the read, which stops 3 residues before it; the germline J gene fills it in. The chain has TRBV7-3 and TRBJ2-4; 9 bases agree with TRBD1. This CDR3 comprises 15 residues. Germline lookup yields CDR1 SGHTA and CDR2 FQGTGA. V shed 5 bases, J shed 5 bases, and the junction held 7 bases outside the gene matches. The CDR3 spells CASSADRGYENIQYF. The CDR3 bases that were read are TGTGCCAGCAGCGCGGACAGGGGTTATGAAAACATT.

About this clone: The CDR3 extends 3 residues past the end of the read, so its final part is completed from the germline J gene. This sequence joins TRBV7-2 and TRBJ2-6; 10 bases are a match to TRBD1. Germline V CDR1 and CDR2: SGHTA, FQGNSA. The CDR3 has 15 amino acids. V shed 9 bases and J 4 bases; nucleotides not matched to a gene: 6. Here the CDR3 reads CARGTGVPGANVLTF. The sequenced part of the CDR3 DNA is TGTGCCAGAGGGACAGGGGTACCAGGGGCCAACGTC.

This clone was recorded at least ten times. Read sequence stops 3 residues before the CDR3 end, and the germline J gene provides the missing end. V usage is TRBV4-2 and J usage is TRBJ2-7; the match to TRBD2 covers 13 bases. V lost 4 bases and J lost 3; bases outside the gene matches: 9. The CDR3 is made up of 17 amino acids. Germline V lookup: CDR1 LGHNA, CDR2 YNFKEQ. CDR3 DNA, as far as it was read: TGTGCCAGCAGCCCCATGACTAGCGGGGGGAACTACTACGAG. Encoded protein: CASSPMTSGGNYYE. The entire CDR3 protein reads CASSPMTSGGNYYEQYF.

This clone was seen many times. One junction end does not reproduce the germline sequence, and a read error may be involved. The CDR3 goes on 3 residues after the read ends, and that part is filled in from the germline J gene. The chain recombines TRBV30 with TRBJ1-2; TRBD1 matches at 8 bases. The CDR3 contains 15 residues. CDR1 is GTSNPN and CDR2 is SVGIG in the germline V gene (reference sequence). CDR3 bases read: TGTGCCTGGACTTCACCGGACAGGGACAACTATCGC. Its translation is CAWTSPDRDNYR. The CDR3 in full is CAWTSPDRDNYRYTF.

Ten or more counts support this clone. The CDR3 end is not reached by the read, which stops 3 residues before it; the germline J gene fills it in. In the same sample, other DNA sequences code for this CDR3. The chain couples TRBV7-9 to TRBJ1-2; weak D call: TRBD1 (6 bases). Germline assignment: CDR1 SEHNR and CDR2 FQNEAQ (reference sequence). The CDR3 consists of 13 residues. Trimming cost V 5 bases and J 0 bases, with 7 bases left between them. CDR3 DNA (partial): TGTGCCAGCAGCCCAGGGGCTAACTATGGC. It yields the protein CASSPGANYG. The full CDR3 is CASSPGANYGYTF.